A single sample gave rise to the 24 T cell receptor beta chains below, sequenced in a study of cytomegalovirus exposure and HLA in healthy donors. The assay was immunoSEQ multiplex PCR, and TCRdb's table has in-frame clones only and misses some. The table has about 120,000 clones, around 87% seen once. Sample: PBMCs. The receptor source for this set is a woman in her late teens or twenties in good health and CMV-seropositive.

This chain links TRBV7-9 with TRBJ1-1; the D gene is possibly TRBD1 (5 bases). V lost 8 bases and J 4 bases, leaving 20 bases between the germline ends. The CDR3 has 15 amino acids. Germline assignment: CDR1 SEHNR and CDR2 FQNEAQ (reference sequence). DNA of the CDR3: TGTGCCAGCGTGAGGGGAGTTGGGGGAGGCACTGAAGCTTTCTTT. As protein: CASVRGVGGGTEAFF.

The V and J genes are TRBV2 and TRBJ2-5; perhaps TRBD1 as D (5 bases). The CDR3 spans 12 residues. The germline gives CDR1 SNHLY, CDR2 FYNNEI. V was pared by 4 bases and J by 5 bases, with 8 bases between. In DNA, the CDR3 is TGTGCCAGCAGTGGGGGCGTGGAGACCCAGTACTTC. Translated, it gives CASSGGVETQYF.

The chain's CDR3 is CASSQESRGHGNTIYF. The DNA of the CDR3 is TGCGCCAGCAGCCAGGAAAGCAGGGGGCACGGAAACACCATATATTTT. The V call is TRBV5-1, the J call TRBJ1-3; TRBD1 matches at 8 bases. The germline CDR1 and CDR2 sequences are SGHRS and YFSETQ. CDR3 length: 16 residues. Trimming at V came to 4 bases and at J to 4 bases, leaving 10 bases not matched to a gene. The entire variable domain, with the rest obtained from reference TRBV5-1 and TRBJ1-3, is as follows: KAGVTQTPRYLIKTRGQQVTLSCSPISGHRSVSWYQQTPGQGLQFLFEYFSETQRNKGNFPGRFSGRQFSNSRSEMNVSTLELGDSALYLCASSQESRGHGNTIYFGEGSWLTVV.

The chain combines TRBV28 with TRBJ2-1; no firm D call. V lost 2 bases, J lost 0 bases, and 17 bases lay in between. CDR3 length: 18 residues. In germline, CDR1 is MDHEN, CDR2 SYDVKM. CDR3 DNA: TGTGCCAGCAGTTTACGACCAGGCCCTCTGAGCTCCTACAATGAGCAGTTCTTC. As protein: CASSLRPGPLSSYNEQFF.

V usage is TRBV29-1 and J usage is TRBJ1-2; D remains unclear. The CDR3 is made up of 12 amino acids. Germline V gene sequence: CDR1 SQVTM, CDR2 ANQGSEA. Trimming took off 5 bases at V and 11 bases at J, with 18 bases between the two ends. The CDR3 nucleotides are TGCAGCGTTCCTACGCACTGGGAGGCTTACACCTTC. This sequence encodes CSVPTHWEAYTF. The full variable domain, completed using reference TRBV29-1 and TRBJ1-2, is SAVISQKPSRDICQRGTSLTIQCQVDSQVTMMFWYRQQPGQSLTLIATANQGSEATYESGFVIDKFPISRPNLTFSTLTVSNMSPEDSSIYLCSVPTHWEAYTFGSGTRLTVV.

The chain is built from TRBV6-5 and TRBJ2-7; D may be TRBD1 (6 bases). CDR3 size: 12 residues. Trimming left V 6 bases short and J 1 base short, with 7 bases between. Germline CDR1 reads MNHEY; CDR2 reads SVGAGI. The CDR3 loop reads CASRQGSYEQYF. In DNA form, the CDR3 reads TGTGCCAGCAGACAGGGATCCTACGAGCAGTACTTC.

The chain is built from TRBV2 and TRBJ1-2; D is possibly TRBD1 (6 bases). This CDR3 contains 14 residues. Germline CDR1 is SNHLY and CDR2 is FYNNEI. V was trimmed by 3 bases and J by 8 bases, leaving 16 bases between them. CDR3 protein: CASSEGGRRGGYTF. As DNA, the CDR3 is TGTGCCAGCAGTGAGGGGGGGCGTAGGGGCGGCTACACCTTC.

V gene TRBV5-1 combines with J gene TRBJ2-2, with TRBD2 matching over 13 bases. The CDR3 is made up of 17 amino acids. CDR1 and CDR2 (germline): SGHRS, YFSETQ. V shed 3 bases, J shed 2 bases, and the junction held 4 bases outside the gene matches. CDR3 DNA sequence: TGCGCCAGCAGCTCCGGGACTAGCGGGACTAACACCGGGGAGCTGTTTTTT. This translates into CASSSGTSGTNTGELFF.

The rearrangement links TRBV6-5 to TRBJ2-6; perhaps TRBD1 as D (5 bases). The germline V gene has CDR1 MNHEY and CDR2 SVGAGI. The V and J ends lost 6 bases and 3 bases respectively, with 15 bases between them. This CDR3 has 16 amino acids. The CDR3 DNA sequence: TGTGCCAGCAGCTACGACAGAGCTCTTGGGGCCAACGTCCTGACTTTC. Translated: CASSYDRALGANVLTF.

Only a few counts were recorded for this clone. The rearrangement joins TRBV4-1 to TRBJ1-2; possibly TRBD1 for D (6 bases). Per the germline V gene, CDR1 is MGHRA and CDR2 is YSYEKL. The V and J ends lost 5 bases and 4 bases respectively, with 20 bases between them. The length of the CDR3 is 16 residues. The CDR3 sequence is CASSLTDSASVYGYTF. The CDR3, as DNA: TGCGCCAGCAGCTTGACGGACAGCGCCTCTGTCTATGGCTACACCTTC.

V and J are TRBV5-4 and TRBJ1-2; D remains ambiguous. Trimming cost V 1 base and J 1 base, with 20 bases left between them. Germline V gives CDR1 SGHNT, CDR2 YYREEE (reference sequence). This CDR3 is built from 18 residues. CDR3 sequence: CASSLWSPILRLNYGYTF. In nucleotides, the CDR3 is TGTGCCAGCAGCTTGTGGTCGCCGATACTACGACTTAACTATGGCTACACCTTC.

V and J are TRBV7-9 and TRBJ2-2; D possibly corresponds to TRBD2 (5 bases). The CDR3 extends over 14 amino acids. Trimming shortened V by 0 bases and J by 6 bases, and 8 bases separated the two germline ends. Germline V CDR1 and CDR2: SEHNR, FQNEAQ (reference sequence). The CDR3 bases are TGTGCCAGCAGCTTAGCGTTCGGGGCCGGGGAGCTGTTTTTT. As protein: CASSLAFGAGELFF.

This clone was seen a handful of times. V is TRBV10-3 and J is TRBJ2-7; 8 positions agree with TRBD1. The trim removed 4 bases at V and 5 bases at J, leaving 1 base unmatched. The CDR3 has 12 amino acids. Germline CDR1 ENHRY, CDR2 SYGVKD. The CDR3 DNA reads TGTGCCATCAGTGCGGACAGGGACGAGCAGTACTTC. Protein: CAISADRDEQYF.

The V and J genes are TRBV6-5 and TRBJ1-2, with 7 bases matching TRBD1. The CDR3 sequence is 12 residues long. The germline gives CDR1 MNHEY, CDR2 SVGAGI. Trimming at V came to 6 bases and at J to 8 bases, leaving 6 bases not matched to a gene. The CDR3 loop reads CASSQQGRGYTF. The CDR3 DNA sequence: TGTGCCAGCAGCCAACAGGGGAGGGGCTACACCTTC.

The chain uses TRBV19 and TRBJ2-3, with D unresolved. Per germline, CDR1 LNHDA and CDR2 SQIVND (reference sequence). Trimming cost V 1 base and J 5 bases, with 10 bases left between them. This CDR3 spans 14 amino acids. CDR3 coding DNA: TGTGCCAGTAGTATAGTAGCATCCGGAGATACGCAGTATTTT. The encoded protein is CASSIVASGDTQYF.

The sample holds one count of this clone. This rearrangement joins TRBV7-9 to TRBJ1-1, with 7 nucleotides matching TRBD1. This CDR3 has 17 amino acids. CDR1 SEHNR and CDR2 FQNEAQ come from the germline V gene (reference sequence). V gave up 4 bases and J gave up 1 base; unmatched junction bases: 12. The CDR3: CASSSPPAGTANTEAFF. CDR3 coding DNA: TGTGCCAGCAGCTCACCCCCGGCCGGGACAGCGAACACTGAAGCTTTCTTT.

The chain links TRBV15 to TRBJ1-6; unclear D gene. With 0 bases removed from V and 9 bases from J, the gap between germline ends came to 9 bases. Germline assignment: CDR1 LNHNV and CDR2 YYDKDF (reference sequence). This CDR3 is 14 amino acids long. CDR3 DNA sequence: TGTGCCACCAGCAGAGATCTGAGTGCTTCACCCCTCCACTTT. Translation gives CATSRDLSASPLHF.

The gene calls are TRBV5-6 and TRBJ2-7; tentative D call: TRBD1 (6 bases). V lost 0 bases, J lost 6 bases, and 13 bases lay in between. CDR1 is SGHDT, CDR2 YYEEEE, per germline. The CDR3 totals 14 residues. This CDR3 is CASSLAQGFFEQYF. The CDR3 DNA is TGTGCCAGCAGCTTGGCACAGGGCTTCTTCGAGCAGTACTTC.

The rearrangement links TRBV5-1 to TRBJ2-3; a weak D match, TRBD2 (5 bases). Per germline, CDR1 SGHRS and CDR2 YFSETQ. This CDR3 has 16 residues. The V gene lost 3 bases and the J gene lost 1 base, with 15 bases spanning the gap. The CDR3 sequence: CASSSLGAEGTDTQYF. The CDR3 coding sequence is TGCGCCAGCAGCTCGCTAGGAGCGGAGGGCACAGATACGCAGTATTTT.

This clone occurred once. The V and J genes are TRBV6-5 and TRBJ2-7; 9 bases map to TRBD1. J was trimmed by 4 bases and V by 5 bases; bases with no gene match: 6. The CDR3 loop spans 14 amino acids. CDR1 and CDR2 (germline): MNHEY, SVGAGI. The CDR3 protein is CASSLTGGRYEQYF. The CDR3 coding sequence is TGTGCCAGCAGTCTTACAGGGGGCAGGTACGAGCAGTACTTC.

This chain joins TRBV12-5 and TRBJ2-7; maybe TRBD2 (6 bases). This CDR3 has 19 residues. Germline assignment: CDR1 LGHNT and CDR2 FRNRAP. Trimming took off 1 base at V and 3 bases at J, with 25 bases between the two ends. CDR3 DNA: TGTGCTAGTGGTTTGGGTTTAGTACTAGCTCCAAACAGCATCTACGAGCAGTACTTC. Protein: CASGLGLVLAPNSIYEQYF.

V and J are TRBV5-4 and TRBJ2-7; D may be TRBD2 (6 bases). Per germline, CDR1 SGHNT and CDR2 YYREEE (reference sequence). Trimming stripped 4 bases from V and 3 bases from J, with 17 bases between. The CDR3 has 15 residues. CDR3 in DNA: TGTGCCAGCAGCGCGGGACTTTTGCTTCTCTACGAGCAGTACTTC. Residues: CASSAGLLLLYEQYF.

This clone turned up a few times. The genes are TRBV6-1 and TRBJ1-2; 9 bases match TRBD1. Germline V gene sequence: CDR1 MNHNS, CDR2 SASEGT. The trim removed 8 bases at V and 4 bases at J, leaving 11 bases unmatched. The CDR3 runs to 15 residues. CDR3 region: CASGTGTILSYGYTF. The DNA of the CDR3 is TGTGCCAGCGGGACAGGGACAATACTCTCCTATGGCTACACCTTC.

The J gene is TRBJ1-5, the V gene TRBV6-5, with a weak D call TRBD1 (5 bases). Germline lookup yields CDR1 MNHEY and CDR2 SVGAGI. This CDR3 contains 16 residues. Deletions cut 4 bases from V and 2 bases from J, with 15 bases between. CDR3 nucleotide sequence: TGTGCCAGCAGTTTGTTTGGGCAGGGTGGCAATCAGCCCCAGCATTTT. Protein: CASSLFGQGGNQPQHF.